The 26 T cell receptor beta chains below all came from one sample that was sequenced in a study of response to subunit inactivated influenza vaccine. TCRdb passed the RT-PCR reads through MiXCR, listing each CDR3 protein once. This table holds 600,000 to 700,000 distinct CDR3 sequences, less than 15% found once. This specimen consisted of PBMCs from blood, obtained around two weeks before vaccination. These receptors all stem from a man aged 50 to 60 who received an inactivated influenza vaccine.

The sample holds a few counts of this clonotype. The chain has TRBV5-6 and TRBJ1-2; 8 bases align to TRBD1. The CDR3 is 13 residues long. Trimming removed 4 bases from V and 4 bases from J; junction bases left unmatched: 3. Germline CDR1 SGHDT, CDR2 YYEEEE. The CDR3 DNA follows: TGTGCCAGCAGCAGGACAGGGTTCTATGGCTACACCTTC. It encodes CASSRTGFYGYTF.

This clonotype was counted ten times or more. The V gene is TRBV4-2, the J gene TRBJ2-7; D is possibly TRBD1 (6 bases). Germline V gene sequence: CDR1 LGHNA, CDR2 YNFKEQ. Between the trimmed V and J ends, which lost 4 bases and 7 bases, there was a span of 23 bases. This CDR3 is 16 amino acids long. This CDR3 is CASSPPWTLGAREQYF. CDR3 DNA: TGTGCCAGCAGCCCTCCCTGGACTTTGGGGGCGCGAGAGCAGTACTTC.

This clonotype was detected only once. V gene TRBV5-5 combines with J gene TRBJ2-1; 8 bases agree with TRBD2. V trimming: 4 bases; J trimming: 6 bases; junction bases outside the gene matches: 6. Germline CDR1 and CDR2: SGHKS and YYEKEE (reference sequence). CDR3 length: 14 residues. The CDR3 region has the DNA TGTGCCAGCAGCCCGGGACTAGGCGTCAATGAGCAGTTCTTC. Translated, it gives CASSPGLGVNEQFF.

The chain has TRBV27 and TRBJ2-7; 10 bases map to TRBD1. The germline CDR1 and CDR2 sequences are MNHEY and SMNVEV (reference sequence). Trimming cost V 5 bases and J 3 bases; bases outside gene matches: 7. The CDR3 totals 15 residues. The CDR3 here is CASSLRGTGVYEQYF. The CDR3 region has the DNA TGTGCCAGCAGTCTCCGTGGGACAGGGGTCTACGAGCAGTACTTC.

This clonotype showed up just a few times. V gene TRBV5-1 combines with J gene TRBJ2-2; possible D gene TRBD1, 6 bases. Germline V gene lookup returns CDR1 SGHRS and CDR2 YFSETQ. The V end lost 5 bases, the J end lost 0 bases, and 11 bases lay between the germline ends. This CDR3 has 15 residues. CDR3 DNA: TGCGCCAGCAGGGGCGGACAGACGAACACCGGGGAGCTGTTTTTT. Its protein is CASRGGQTNTGELFF.

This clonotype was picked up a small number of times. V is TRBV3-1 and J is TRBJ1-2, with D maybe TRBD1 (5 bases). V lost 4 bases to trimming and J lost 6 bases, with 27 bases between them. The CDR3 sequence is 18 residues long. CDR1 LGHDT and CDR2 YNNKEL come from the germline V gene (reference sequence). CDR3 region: CASSPLNWGEWGTDGYTF. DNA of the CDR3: TGTGCCAGCAGCCCGCTTAATTGGGGGGAGTGGGGTACGGATGGCTACACCTTC.

The CDR3 nucleotides read TGCAGTGCCCGAAGGGTGCGGGGGGAGACCACAGATACGCAGTATTTT. Translated: CSARRVRGETTDTQYF. The chain uses TRBV20-1 and TRBJ2-3; 8 bases align to TRBD2. The CDR3 spans 16 residues. The germline CDR1 and CDR2 sequences are DFQATT and SNEGSKA (reference sequence). The junction had 13 bases not matched to a gene; V was cut back by 6 bases and J by 2 bases.

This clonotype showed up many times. CDR3 sequence (DNA): TGCGCCAGCAGCTTGGAGGGACAGGGGAAAACCTATGGCTACACCTTC. The encoded protein is CASSLEGQGKTYGYTF. The gene calls are TRBV5-1 and TRBJ1-2, with TRBD1 matching over 10 bases. CDR1 SGHRS and CDR2 YFSETQ come from the germline V gene. V shed 0 bases and J 4 bases; nucleotides not matched to a gene: 6. This CDR3 has 16 residues.

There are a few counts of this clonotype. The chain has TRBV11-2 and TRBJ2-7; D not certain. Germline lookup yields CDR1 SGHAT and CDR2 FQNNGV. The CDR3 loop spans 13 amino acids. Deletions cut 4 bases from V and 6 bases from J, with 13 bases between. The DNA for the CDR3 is TGTGCCAGCAGCTCCGGACGCACCGGCGAGCAGTACTTC. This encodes CASSSGRTGEQYF.

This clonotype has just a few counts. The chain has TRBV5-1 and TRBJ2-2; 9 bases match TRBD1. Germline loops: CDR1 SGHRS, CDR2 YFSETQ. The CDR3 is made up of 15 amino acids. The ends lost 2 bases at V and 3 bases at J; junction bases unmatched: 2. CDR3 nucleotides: TGCGCCAGCAGCTTATGGGACAGGGACACCGGGGAGCTGTTTTTT. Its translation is CASSLWDRDTGELFF.

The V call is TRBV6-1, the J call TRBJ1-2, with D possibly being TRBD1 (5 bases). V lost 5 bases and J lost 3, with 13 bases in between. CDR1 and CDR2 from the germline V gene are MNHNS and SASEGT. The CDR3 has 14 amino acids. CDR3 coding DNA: TGTGCCAGCAGTCGGGGGGGATTTGACTATGGCTACACCTTC. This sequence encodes CASSRGGFDYGYTF.

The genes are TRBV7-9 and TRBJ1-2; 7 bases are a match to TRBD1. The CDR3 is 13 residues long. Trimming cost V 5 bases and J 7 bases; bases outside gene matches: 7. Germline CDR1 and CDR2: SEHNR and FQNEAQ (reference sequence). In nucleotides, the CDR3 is TGTGCCAGCAGCCACACAGGGGATGGTGGCTACACCTTC. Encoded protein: CASSHTGDGGYTF.

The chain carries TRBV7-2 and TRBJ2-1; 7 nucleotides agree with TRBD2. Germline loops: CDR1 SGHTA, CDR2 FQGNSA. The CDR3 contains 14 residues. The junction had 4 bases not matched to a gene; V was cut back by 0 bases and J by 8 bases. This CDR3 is CASSLAGGVDEQFF. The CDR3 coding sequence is TGTGCCAGCAGCTTAGCGGGGGGGGTCGATGAGCAGTTCTTC.

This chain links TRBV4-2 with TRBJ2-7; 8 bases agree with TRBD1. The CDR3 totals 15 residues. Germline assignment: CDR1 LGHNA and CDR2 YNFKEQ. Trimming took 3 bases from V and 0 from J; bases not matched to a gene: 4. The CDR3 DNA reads TGTGCCAGCAGCCAGCGGACAGGGTCCTCCTACGAGCAGTACTTC. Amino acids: CASSQRTGSSYEQYF.

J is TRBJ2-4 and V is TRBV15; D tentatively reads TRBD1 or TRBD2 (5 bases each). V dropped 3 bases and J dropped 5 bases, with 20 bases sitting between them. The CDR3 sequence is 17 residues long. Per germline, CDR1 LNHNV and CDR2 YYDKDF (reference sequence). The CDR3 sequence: CATSSYRGRVNQNIQYF. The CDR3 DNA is TGTGCCACCAGCAGTTACCGGGGCAGGGTAAACCAAAACATTCAGTACTTC.

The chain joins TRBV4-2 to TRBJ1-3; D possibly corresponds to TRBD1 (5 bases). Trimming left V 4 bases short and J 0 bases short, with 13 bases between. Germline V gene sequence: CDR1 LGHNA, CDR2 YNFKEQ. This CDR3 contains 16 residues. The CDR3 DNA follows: TGTGCCAGCAGCCGTACAGGTGCCCCCTCTGGAAACACCATATATTTT. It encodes CASSRTGAPSGNTIYF.

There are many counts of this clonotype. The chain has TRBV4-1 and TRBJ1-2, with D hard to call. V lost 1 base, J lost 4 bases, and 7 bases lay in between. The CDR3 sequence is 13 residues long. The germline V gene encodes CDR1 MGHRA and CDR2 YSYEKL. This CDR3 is CASSQVASYGYTF. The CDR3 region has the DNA TGCGCCAGCAGCCAAGTTGCCAGCTATGGCTACACCTTC.

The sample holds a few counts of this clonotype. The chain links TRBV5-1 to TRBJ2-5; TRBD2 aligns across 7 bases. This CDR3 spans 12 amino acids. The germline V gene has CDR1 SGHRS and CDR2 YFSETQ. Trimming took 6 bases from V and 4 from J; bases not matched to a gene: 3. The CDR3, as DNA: TGCGCCAGCAAGGGAGGGCTAGAGACCCAGTACTTC. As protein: CASKGGLETQYF.

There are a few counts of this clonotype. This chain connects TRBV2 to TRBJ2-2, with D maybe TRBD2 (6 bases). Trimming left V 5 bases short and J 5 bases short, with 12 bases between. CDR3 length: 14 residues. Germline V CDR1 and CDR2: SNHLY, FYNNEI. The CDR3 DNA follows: TGTGCCAGCAGTTCCATGGGGGGAACCGGGGAGCTGTTTTTT. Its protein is CASSSMGGTGELFF.

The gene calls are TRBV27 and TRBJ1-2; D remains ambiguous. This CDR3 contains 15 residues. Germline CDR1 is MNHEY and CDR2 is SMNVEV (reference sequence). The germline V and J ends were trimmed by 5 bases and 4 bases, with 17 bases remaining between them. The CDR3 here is CASSHGSRSTYGYTF. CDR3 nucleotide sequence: TGTGCCAGCAGTCACGGGTCTCGGTCCACCTATGGCTACACCTTC.

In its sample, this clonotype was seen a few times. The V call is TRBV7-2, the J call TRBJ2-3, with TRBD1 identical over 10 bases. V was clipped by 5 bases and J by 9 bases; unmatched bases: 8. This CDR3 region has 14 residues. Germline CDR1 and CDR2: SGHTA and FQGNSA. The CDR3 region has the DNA TGTGCCAGCAGCACATCCGGGACAGGGGAGACGCAGTATTTT. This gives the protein CASSTSGTGETQYF.

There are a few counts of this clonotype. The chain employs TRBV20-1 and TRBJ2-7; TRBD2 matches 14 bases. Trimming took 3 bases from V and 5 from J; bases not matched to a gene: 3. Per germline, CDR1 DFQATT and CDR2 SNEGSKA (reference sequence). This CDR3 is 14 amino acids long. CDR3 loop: CSARRTSGGHEQYF. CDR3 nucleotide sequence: TGCAGTGCTAGGAGGACTAGCGGGGGGCACGAGCAGTACTTC.

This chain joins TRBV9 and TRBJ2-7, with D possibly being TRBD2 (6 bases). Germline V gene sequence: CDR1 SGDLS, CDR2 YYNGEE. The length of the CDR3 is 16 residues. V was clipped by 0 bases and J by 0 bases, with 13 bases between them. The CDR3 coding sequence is TGTGCCAGCAGCGTAGACGGGACTTGCATCTCCTACGAGCAGTACTTC. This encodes CASSVDGTCISYEQYF.

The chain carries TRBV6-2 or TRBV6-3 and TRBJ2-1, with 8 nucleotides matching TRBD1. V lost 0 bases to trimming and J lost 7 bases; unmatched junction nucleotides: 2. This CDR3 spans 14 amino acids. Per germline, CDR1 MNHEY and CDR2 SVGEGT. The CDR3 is CASSYSDRANEQFF. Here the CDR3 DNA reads TGTGCCAGCAGTTACTCGGACAGGGCTAATGAGCAGTTCTTC.

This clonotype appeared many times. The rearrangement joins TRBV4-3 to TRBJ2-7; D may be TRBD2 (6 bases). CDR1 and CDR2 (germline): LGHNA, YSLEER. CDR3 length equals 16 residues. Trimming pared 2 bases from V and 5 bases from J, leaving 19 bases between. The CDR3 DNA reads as TGCGCCAGCAGCCAAACCATCGGGGGATTCTCTAACGAGCAGTACTTC. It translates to CASSQTIGGFSNEQYF.

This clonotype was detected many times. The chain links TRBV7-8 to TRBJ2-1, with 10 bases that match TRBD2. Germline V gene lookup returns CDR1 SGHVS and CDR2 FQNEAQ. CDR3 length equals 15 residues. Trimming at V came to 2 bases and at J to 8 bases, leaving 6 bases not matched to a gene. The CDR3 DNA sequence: TGTGCCAGCAGCTTATTCGCTAGCGGGGGCTATGAGCAGTTCTTC. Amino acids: CASSLFASGGYEQFF.